This entry lists 12 T cell receptor delta chains sequenced from one sample in a study of gamma-delta T cells after stem cell transplantation (TCRdb year 2016). The method behind the library was RT-PCR. The run used an Illumina MiSeq. The public reads were reprocessed by TCRdb using CATT, and rows of matching DNA were later combined. The sample table records around 5,700 delta-chain clones; approximately 9.9% of these occur just once. Roughly 13% of the sample is held by the ten biggest clonotypes. The material sequenced was gamma-delta T cells. The receptors shown here come from a human donor. It is not recorded whose cells these are; they may come from a transplant donor.

There are a few counts of this clone. The CDR3 sequence: CACEAVLGGPPRRPDKLIF. As DNA, the CDR3 is TGTGCCTGTGAAGCCGTACTGGGGGGCCCCCCTCGGCGGCCCGATAAACTCATCTTT. The V gene is TRDV2, the J gene TRDJ1; 8 bases are a match to TRDD3. Germline V CDR1 and CDR2: GEAIGNYY, EKD. The V gene end was trimmed by 4 bases and the J gene end by 3 bases; junction bases not matched to a gene: 21. The CDR3 loop spans 19 amino acids.

This clone turned up a few times. The protein TCRdb lists belongs to a much larger clone and differs from this DNA's translation at residue 10, which points to a read error; the protein shown is made from the DNA. CDR3 DNA sequence: TGTGCCTGTGACACCGTAACCGGGTCTGTGGGATACCACACCGATAAACTCATCTTT. This sequence encodes CACDTVTGSVGYHTDKLIF. The chain joins TRDV2 to TRDJ1; 7 bases line up with TRDD3. The V gene end was trimmed by 0 bases and the J gene end by 0 bases; junction bases not matched to a gene: 15. Germline CDR1 GEAIGNYY, CDR2 EKD. CDR3 length equals 19 residues.

CDR3 nucleotides: TGTGCCTGTGACACCGGAATACGCGAAGGCTGGGACACCCGACAGATGTTTTTC. It specifies CACDTGIREGWDTRQMFF. The chain combines TRDV2 with TRDJ3; tentative D call: TRDD3 (5 bases). The V end lost 0 bases, the J end lost 3 bases, and 14 bases lay between the germline ends. CDR1 and CDR2 from the germline V gene are GEAIGNYY and EKD. The CDR3 totals 18 residues.

This clone has just a few counts. The genes are TRDV3 and TRDJ2; possible D gene TRDD3, 8 bases. CDR1 is TVYSNPD, CDR2 GDNSRS, per germline (reference sequence). This CDR3 contains 25 residues. V was clipped by 4 bases and J by 0 bases, with 45 bases between them. As DNA, the CDR3 is TGTGCCTCCGGCTGGCCACACACCTTCCTCCTACGGACTGGGGGCCAGGGAGCTTTGACAGCACAACTCTTCTTT. Its translation: CASGWPHTFLLRTGGQGALTAQLFF.

Of note for this clone: TCRdb lists the protein of a much larger clone for this DNA, which differs at residue 10, so this is likely a read error; the protein given here is translated from the DNA itself. The chain joins TRDV2 to TRDJ1; 7 nucleotides align to TRDD3. The CDR3 runs 19 residues. The junction had 19 bases not matched to a gene; V was cut back by 3 bases and J by 1 base. CDR1 GEAIGNYY and CDR2 EKD come from the germline V gene. The CDR3 loop reads CACDPVLGFIGVATDKLIF. The CDR3 DNA sequence: TGTGCCTGTGACCCAGTACTGGGGTTTATCGGGGTGGCCACCGATAAACTCATCTTT.

This clone qualifies as large. Other DNA sequences in this sample translate to the same CDR3. V usage is TRDV2 and J usage is TRDJ1, with 10 nucleotides matching TRDD3. After removal of 3 bases from V and 0 bases from J, the junction contained 9 bases not matched to a gene. The V gene's germline CDR1 is GEAIGNYY and CDR2 EKD. This CDR3 has 17 amino acids. CDR3 DNA: TGTGCCTGTGACCCAGCCGGTACTGGGGGATACACCGATAAACTCATCTTT. Protein sequence: CACDPAGTGGYTDKLIF.

The V gene is TRDV2, the J gene TRDJ1, with D unresolved. This CDR3 comprises 16 residues. Germline CDR1 reads GEAIGNYY; CDR2 reads EKD. Trimming left V 0 bases short and J 3 bases short, with 16 bases between. The chain's CDR3 is CACDTVGTNSPDKLIF. In DNA, the CDR3 is TGTGCCTGTGACACCGTCGGTACGAATTCTCCCGATAAACTCATCTTT.

This clone was counted only a few times. A much larger clone lies a single base off, so this may be a read error. Different DNA sequences within this sample yield the same CDR3. The chain carries TRDV2 and TRDJ1, with D perhaps matching TRDD3 (6 bases). The CDR3 length is 16 residues. Germline V lookup: CDR1 GEAIGNYY, CDR2 EKD. CDR3 bases: TGTGCCTGTGACACTCTGGCCACTGGGTTTACCGATAAACTCATCTTC. Translating gives CACDTLATGFTDKLIF.

This clone was seen a few times. The V call is TRDV2, the J call TRDJ3; 7 bases line up with TRDD3. The CDR3 is 20 residues long. V trimming: 2 bases; J trimming: 0 bases; junction bases outside the gene matches: 12. Per the germline V gene, CDR1 is GEAIGNYY and CDR2 is EKD. CDR3 loop: CACDSTGDSSSSWDTRQMFF. Here the CDR3 DNA reads TGTGCCTGTGACAGTACTGGGGATTCTTCTAGCTCCTGGGACACCCGACAGATGTTTTTC.

The chain uses TRDV2 and TRDJ3; possible D gene TRDD3, 5 bases. Trimming pared 5 bases from V and 0 bases from J, leaving 16 bases between. CDR3 length: 18 amino acids. Per the germline V gene, CDR1 is GEAIGNYY and CDR2 is EKD. This CDR3 reads CACAPRGGSSWDTRQMFF. For the CDR3, the DNA is TGTGCCTGTGCCCCCAGGGGGGGTAGCTCCTGGGACACCCGACAGATGTTTTTC.

By proportion, this clone is medium-sized. For the CDR3, the DNA is TGTGCCTGTGACGGAATGGGGGATACGGGCGATAAACTCATCTTT. The encoded protein is CACDGMGDTGDKLIF. The rearrangement links TRDV2 to TRDJ1; 11 positions match TRDD3. Per germline, CDR1 GEAIGNYY and CDR2 EKD. The CDR3 covers 15 residues. The V and J ends lost 3 bases and 4 bases, in that order; junction bases with no gene match: 6.

In its sample, this clone ranks as medium-sized. The chain has TRDV2 and TRDJ3; D not certain. The V and J ends lost 0 bases and 5 bases respectively, with 13 bases between them. This CDR3 has 17 amino acids. Germline CDR1 and CDR2: GEAIGNYY and EKD. The CDR3 DNA is TGTGCCTGTGACACCGTGAATCCCGGTAGGGACACCCGACAGATGTTTTTC. Encoded protein: CACDTVNPGRDTRQMFF.